The TCR beta chain under discussion was sequenced for a study of blood T cells in healthy people across ages. Overall study findings and caveats: Leaving the PBMCs unsorted stopped any conclusive comparison of naive versus antigen-experienced cells.

Trimming left V 7 bases short and J 5 bases short, with 11 bases between. CDR3 size: 12 residues. Looked up from germline, CDR1 is SQVTM and CDR2 is ANQGSEA. As for this clonotype: What it binds is unknown.

A sample-barcoded 5' primer and a J-beta primer mix were used in a second PCR of about 7 to 12 cycles. MiXCR, run by TCRdb on the 5' RACE reads, gives a single entry per CDR3 protein. This sample has approximately 780,000 distinct CDR3 sequences; approximately 24% occur once, and the top ten carry roughly 3.1%. At least 5.5 micrograms of total RNA were extracted per sample. The same sample was also used in a study of T cells of mothers and their children. That work adds: A few healthy Caucasian mothers gave samples, and so did their six children.

The sequencing input was blood. The clonotype originates from a boy between 5 and 17 years old in good health. The chain links TRBV29-1 to TRBJ1-4; no firm D call. This CDR3 is CSAFQPNEKLFF. The CDR3 nucleotides read TGCAGCGCGTTTCAACCAAATGAAAAACTGTTTTTT.